These T cell receptor beta chains were read from a single sample in a study of T cells in Graves' hyperthyroidism and ophthalmopathy. MiXCR was run by TCRdb on the multiplex PCR reads, yielding one entry per CDR3 protein. Of a few hundred thousand distinct CDR3 sequences listed, about 15% are singletons. Sequenced material: blood. These receptors were obtained from a woman aged 25 to 39 with Graves' hyperthyroidism. Each CDR3 is given with its conserved first and last residue. The D gene is left open where the match is weak. Clone size is stated in some rows and not others, as once, few, many or a class when expanded.

TRBJ1-1 | TRBV12-3/TRBV12-4 | TRBD1 | 14 | many | TGTGCCAGCAGCCAGGGACAGGGGAAAGGTGAAGCTTTCTTT | CASSQGQGKGEAFF
TRBJ2-5 | TRBV15 | TRBD2 | 16 | few | TGTGCCACCAGCGGTTGGGGACTAGCGGAAACCAGGGACCAGTACTTC | CATSGWGLAETRDQYF
TRBJ1-1 | TRBV29-1 | - | 13 | - | TGCAGCGCAGGAACAGGGAGGACAGCCGAAGCTTTCTTT | CSAGTGRTAEAFF
TRBJ2-1 | TRBV4-3 | TRBD2 | 16 | few | TGCGCCAGCAGCCCCTTTACTAGCGGGAGGGACAATGAGCAGTTCTTC | CASSPFTSGRDNEQFF
TRBJ2-1 | TRBV5-1 | TRBD1 | 16 | - | TGCGCCAGCAGCTTGCGGACAGGCGATTATTCCCATGAGCAGTTCTTC | CASSLRTGDYSHEQFF
TRBJ2-7 | TRBV6-2/TRBV6-3 | - | 15 | many | TGTGCCAGCAGTCTGATTCGGACCGGACCCTACGAGCAGTACTTC | CASSLIRTGPYEQYF
TRBJ2-1 | TRBV7-6 | - | 16 | many | TGTGCCAGCAGCCCGGTTGGGGGGGCAGGCTACAATGAGCAGTTCTTC | CASSPVGGAGYNEQFF
TRBJ2-7 | TRBV28 | - | 13 | many | TGTGCCAGCAGTTTCCCCCCTCAGGGCGAGCAGTACTTC | CASSFPPQGEQYF
TRBJ2-1 | TRBV20-1 | - | 16 | few | TGCAGTGCTAGAGCTTACCTTCGGGAAACTTACAATGAGCAGTTCTTC | CSARAYLRETYNEQFF
TRBJ2-4 | TRBV19 | TRBD1 | 13 | - | TGTGCCAGTAGAATGACAGGGGAGGACATTCAGTACTTC | CASRMTGEDIQYF
TRBJ1-2 | TRBV28 | - | 11 | many | TGTGCCAGCAGTTTTTCGAATGGCTACACCTTC | CASSFSNGYTF
TRBJ2-3 | TRBV7-9 | - | 15 | - | TGTGCCAGCACCCCCCTCGGGCCAGGTATGGCTACGCAGTATTTT | CASTPLGPGMATQYF
TRBJ2-1 | TRBV12-5 | TRBD2 | 14 | - | TGTGCTAGTGGGACTAGCGGGAGTTGGTATGAGCAGTTCTTC | CASGTSGSWYEQFF
TRBJ2-2 | TRBV10-3 | TRBD2 | 15 | - | TGTGCCATCATGGCTAGCGGAGCGAACACCGGGGAGCTGTTTTTT | CAIMASGANTGELFF
TRBJ1-6 | TRBV2 | TRBD1 | 13 | many | TGTGCCAGCAGTGGACAGGGTCGACCCTTCCTCCACTTT | CASSGQGRPFLHF
TRBJ2-1 | TRBV12-3/TRBV12-4 | TRBD1 | 16 | many | TGTGCCAGCAGTTTCCGCTCAGGGGGATCCTACAATGAGCAGTTCTTC | CASSFRSGGSYNEQFF
TRBJ2-7 | TRBV29-1 | - | 13 | many | TGCAGCGTGGTTTTGAGCGAAGGGTCCAAGCAGTACTTC | CSVVLSEGSKQYF
TRBJ2-2 | TRBV5-1 | TRBD1 | 16 | many | TGCGCCAGCAGCTGGGACAGAAACTTAAACACCGGGGAGCTGTTTTTT | CASSWDRNLNTGELFF
TRBJ1-2 | TRBV29-1 | TRBD1 | 11 | few | TGCAGCGTGCAACAGGGGGCTGGCTACACCTTC | CSVQQGAGYTF
TRBJ2-1 | TRBV20-1 | - | 15 | many | TGCAGTGCTAGAGGACAATTGTTTACCTACAATGAGCAGTTCTTC | CSARGQLFTYNEQFF
TRBJ2-1 | TRBV18 | TRBD2 | 18 | - | TGTGCCAGCTCTCCCGCATCTCCCGGGACTAGCGGGATCTATGAGCAGTTCTTC | CASSPASPGTSGIYEQFF
TRBJ2-6 | TRBV7-9 | - | 14 | - | TGTGCCAGCAGCTGGGGAGCTGGGGCCAACGTCCTGACTTTC | CASSWGAGANVLTF
TRBJ2-5 | TRBV19 | - | 13 | few | TGTGCCAGTAGTATAGTCCCGGAAGAGACCCAGTACTTC | CASSIVPEETQYF
TRBJ2-5 | TRBV3-1 | - | 13 | many | TGTGCCAGCAGCCCGGACCCTAAAGAGACCCAGTACTTC | CASSPDPKETQYF
TRBJ2-7 | TRBV7-9 | TRBD1 | 15 | many | TGTGCCAGCAGCCCACGACAGGGCGGCCCCTACGAGCAGTACTTC | CASSPRQGGPYEQYF
TRBJ1-5 | TRBV12-3/TRBV12-4 | - | 11 | many | TGTGCCAGCAGTTTAGGGGCAGCCCAGCATTTT | CASSLGAAQHF
TRBJ2-1 | TRBV12-3/TRBV12-4 | - | 13 | few | TGTGCCAGCAGTTTTCAGAGCTACGCGGAGCAGTTCTTC | CASSFQSYAEQFF
TRBJ2-2 | TRBV20-1 | - | 12 | many | TGCAGTGCCAACGCGGGGACCGGGGAGCTGTTTTTT | CSANAGTGELFF
TRBJ2-1 | TRBV7-3 | TRBD2 | 15 | many | TGTGCCAGCAGCCAAAGGGTGGGACTAGCTTCGGAGCAGTTCTTC | CASSQRVGLASEQFF
TRBJ2-7 | TRBV20-1 | TRBD2 | 16 | many | TGCAGTGCTAGAGATCCTAAGCGGGGAGCCTCCTACGAGCAGTACTTC | CSARDPKRGASYEQYF
TRBJ2-1 | TRBV11-2 | - | 17 | many | TGTGCCAGCAGCAGGGACAGACGGGACTATCTATTCCGGGGGCAGTTCTTC | CASSRDRRDYLFRGQFF
TRBJ2-3 | TRBV5-1 | TRBD1 | 13 | - | TGCGCCAGCAAAGGAGACAGGGCCGATACGCAGTATTTT | CASKGDRADTQYF
TRBJ1-2 | TRBV7-2 | - | 15 | many | TGTGCCAGCAGCCCTACGCGGGGGGGATTTTATGGCTACACCTTC | CASSPTRGGFYGYTF
TRBJ2-3 | TRBV28 | TRBD2 | 13 | many | TGTGCCAGCAATGGGGGAGGGACAGATACGCAGTATTTT | CASNGGGTDTQYF
TRBJ1-1 | TRBV7-2 | - | 16 | many | TGTGCCAGCAGCCGAGTGGCGTGGGGCGGCGGCACTGAAGCTTTCTTT | CASSRVAWGGGTEAFF
TRBJ2-1 | TRBV7-3 | TRBD2 | 17 | many | TGTGCCAGCAGCTTATACCCTGGCACTAGCGGAACTAATGAGCAGTTCTTC | CASSLYPGTSGTNEQFF
TRBJ2-7 | TRBV20-1 | TRBD2 | 15 | many | TGCAGTGCTCGTCGACTAGCGGGTGTTTCCTACGAGCAGTACTTC | CSARRLAGVSYEQYF
TRBJ2-7 | TRBV6-1 | - | 13 | many | TGTGCCAGCAACCAGCACAGGACCTACGAGCAGTACTTC | CASNQHRTYEQYF
TRBJ2-7 | TRBV25-1 | TRBD2 | 17 | few | TGTGCCAGCAGTGAACAAGGGACTAGCGGGAGCTCCTACGAGCAGTACTTC | CASSEQGTSGSSYEQYF
TRBJ2-7 | TRBV4-1 | - | 17 | - | TGCGCCAGCAGCCAAGATATTCTGGGGACAATGACCTACGAGCAGTACTTC | CASSQDILGTMTYEQYF
TRBJ1-2 | TRBV30 | - | 12 | few | TGTGCCTGGAGTATCCCGGGGGCGGGCTACACCTTC | CAWSIPGAGYTF
TRBJ2-3 | TRBV7-2 | - | 18 | many | TGTGCCAGCAGCTCTCTCTTCGGTGGCGGGCCAAGCACAGATACGCAGTATTTT | CASSSLFGGGPSTDTQYF
TRBJ2-7 | TRBV29-1 | TRBD2 | 13 | many | TGCAGCGTTGCTAGGGTAGCGGGCTACGAGCAGTACTTC | CSVARVAGYEQYF
TRBJ1-5 | TRBV20-1 | TRBD1 | 14 | - | TGCAGTGCTCAACGGGACAGGGGTACTCAGCCCCAGCATTTT | CSAQRDRGTQPQHF
TRBJ1-5 | TRBV9 | TRBD1 | 14 | few | TGTGCCAGCAGCGCAGGGGGCAGCCGGCAGCCCCAGCATTTT | CASSAGGSRQPQHF
TRBJ2-7 | TRBV5-1 | TRBD2 | 16 | many | TGCGCCAGCAGCGGGGAGGGGACTAGCGGGAGTCGAGAGCAGTACTTC | CASSGEGTSGSREQYF
TRBJ2-3 | TRBV20-1 | - | 18 | few | TGCAGTGCTAGAGCGGCTTCACTAGGAAAAGCTAGCACAGATACGCAGTATTTT | CSARAASLGKASTDTQYF
TRBJ2-2 | TRBV3-1 | TRBD2 | 16 | - | TGTGCCAGCAGCCGATCCGGGAGGCAAAACACCGGGGAGCTGTTTTTT | CASSRSGRQNTGELFF
TRBJ2-1 | TRBV7-9 | TRBD2 | 21 | - | TGTGCCAGCAGCTTACCCCAGGGACTAGCGGGAGGCAGGGGGATTTACAATGAGCAGTCCTTC | CASSLPQGLAGGRGIYNEQSF
TRBJ2-3 | TRBV10-3 | - | 11 | - | TGTGCCATCAGTGCGCTAGAGGCGCAGTATTTT | CAISALEAQYF
TRBJ1-6 | TRBV7-9 | - | 14 | - | TGTGCCAGCAGCTTCAGGGATAATAATTCACCCCTCCACTTT | CASSFRDNNSPLHF
TRBJ1-2 | TRBV6-5 | - | 17 | - | TGTGCCAGCAGTTACGGAGCTAGTGGTCCAATGGTTCGTGGCTACACCTTC | CASSYGASGPMVRGYTF
TRBJ2-5 | TRBV14 | TRBD2 | 13 | - | TGTGCCAGCAGCCGGGACTACCCAGGCGCCCAGTACTTC | CASSRDYPGAQYF
TRBJ2-2 | TRBV20-1 | TRBD1 | 19 | - | TGCAGTGCTAGAGTGGGGGGCCTCGACGGACAGGGAAACACCGGGGAGCTGTTTTTT | CSARVGGLDGQGNTGELFF